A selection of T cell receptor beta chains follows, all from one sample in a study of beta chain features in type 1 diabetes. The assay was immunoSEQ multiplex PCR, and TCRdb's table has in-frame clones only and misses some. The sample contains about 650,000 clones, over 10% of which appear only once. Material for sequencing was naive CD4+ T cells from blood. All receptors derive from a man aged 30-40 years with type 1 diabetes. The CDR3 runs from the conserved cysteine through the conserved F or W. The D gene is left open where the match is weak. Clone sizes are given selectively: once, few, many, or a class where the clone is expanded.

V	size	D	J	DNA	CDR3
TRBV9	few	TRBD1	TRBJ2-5	TGTGCCAGCAGTGAATCCGGGACAGCGCTACAAGAGACCCAGTACTTC	CASSESGTALQETQYF
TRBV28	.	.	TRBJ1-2	TGTGCCAGCAGTTCCATCGACAGGAACTATGGCTACACCTTC	CASSSIDRNYGYTF
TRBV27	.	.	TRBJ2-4	TGTGCCAGCAGCTGGGCAGGAGCCAAAAACATTCAGTACTTC	CASSWAGAKNIQYF
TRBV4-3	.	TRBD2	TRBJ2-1	TGCGCCAGCAGCCCTGGGACTAGCGGGACCCTAGGGCGTGAGCAGTTCTTC	CASSPGTSGTLGREQFF
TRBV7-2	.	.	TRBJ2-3	TGTGCCAGCAGCTTAGCGGGGGGCGCCCCAGATACGCAGTATTTT	CASSLAGGAPDTQYF
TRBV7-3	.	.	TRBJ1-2	TGTGCCAGCAGCTTAAGTCCCGGGAACCAAGGCTATGACTACACCTTC	CASSLSPGNQGYDYTF
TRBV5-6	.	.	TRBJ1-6	TGTGCCAGCAGCGGCGGGCATTCACCCCTCCACTTT	CASSGGHSPLHF
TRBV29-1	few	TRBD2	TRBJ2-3	TGCAGCGCCGTAACTAGCGGGTCTGGGGCAGATACGCAGTATTTT	CSAVTSGSGADTQYF
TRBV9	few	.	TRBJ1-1	TGTGCCAGCAGCTCGGACGGGGCGGGTGAAGCTTTCTTT	CASSSDGAGEAFF
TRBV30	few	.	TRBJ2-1	TGTGCCTGGAGCTCCTTGGGGGGACCCCACAATGAGCAGTTCTTC	CAWSSLGGPHNEQFF
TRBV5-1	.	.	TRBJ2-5	TGCGCCAGCAGTCAAGGGGTGGCCCAAGAGACCCAGTACTTC	CASSQGVAQETQYF
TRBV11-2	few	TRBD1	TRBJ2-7	TGTGCCAGCAGCTTAGGGGACAGGGGGCCCTACGAGCAGTACTTC	CASSLGDRGPYEQYF
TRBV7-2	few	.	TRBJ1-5	TGTGCCAGCAGCCGTCGGGGCGGCAATCAGCCCCAGCATTTT	CASSRRGGNQPQHF
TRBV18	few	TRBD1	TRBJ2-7	TGTGCCAGCTCACCGCCACAGGGGACCACCTACGAGCAGTACTTC	CASSPPQGTTYEQYF
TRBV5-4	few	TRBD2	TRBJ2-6	TGTGCCAGCAGCTTGGACGGGGGGTCCGGGGCCAACGTCCTGACTTTC	CASSLDGGSGANVLTF
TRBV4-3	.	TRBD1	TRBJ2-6	TGCGCCAGCAGCCAAGATCGGGGGACAGGGCTTACTGGGGCCAACGTCCTGACTTTC	CASSQDRGTGLTGANVLTF
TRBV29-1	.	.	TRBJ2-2	TGCAGCGCCCGGACCCAGGGTGGGACCGGGGAGCTGTTTTTT	CSARTQGGTGELFF
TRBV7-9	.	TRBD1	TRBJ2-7	TGTGCCAGCAGCTTTCCGGGACAGGGGGACTACGAGCAGTACTTC	CASSFPGQGDYEQYF
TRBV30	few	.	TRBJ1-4	TGTGCCTGGGGACATAAAAAACTGTTTTTT	CAWGHKKLFF
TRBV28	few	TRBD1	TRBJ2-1	TGTGCCAGCAGTTCCGGACAGGAATACAATGAGCAGTTCTTC	CASSSGQEYNEQFF
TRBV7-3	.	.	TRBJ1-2	TGTGCCAGCAGCCTCGGACCTAACCGTGACGGCTACACCTTC	CASSLGPNRDGYTF
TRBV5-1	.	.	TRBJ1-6	TGCGCCAGCAGCTTGGGAGAACCACCCCTCCACTTT	CASSLGEPPLHF
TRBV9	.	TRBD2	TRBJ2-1	TGTGCCAGCAGCGGACGACTAGCGGGGGGAATCTCGGTTCTGCAGTTCTTC	CASSGRLAGGISVLQFF
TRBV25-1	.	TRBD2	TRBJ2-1	TGTGCCAGCAGTTCGGGAGGGCAGGCGGGCTCCTACAATGAGCAGTTCTTC	CASSSGGQAGSYNEQFF
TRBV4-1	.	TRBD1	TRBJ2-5	TGCGCCAGCAGTCCGACAGGGCAAGAGACCCAGTACTTC	CASSPTGQETQYF
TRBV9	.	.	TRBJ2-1	TGTGCCAGCAGCGTAGATACTCCGGCAGGGCGGGAGCAGTTCTTC	CASSVDTPAGREQFF
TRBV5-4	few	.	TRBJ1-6	TGTGCCAGCAGCTTCTCGGTTCGTAATTCACCCCTCCACTTT	CASSFSVRNSPLHF
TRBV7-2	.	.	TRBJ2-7	TGTGCCAGCAGCTATGTCTGGAGGGGCCACGAGCAGTACTTC	CASSYVWRGHEQYF